Listed below are T cell receptor beta chains from one sample, sequenced in a study of cytomegalovirus exposure and HLA in healthy donors. Profiling relied on immunoSEQ multiplex PCR, and the TCRdb table lists in-frame clones only, not all of them. This sample has about 150,000 clones; about 72% occur once, and the top ten carry more than 4%. Sequencing was carried out using PBMCs. These receptors were taken from a man in his 60s in good health and CMV-seronegative. Both conserved end residues are part of each CDR3. A D gene is named only where the DNA matches it firmly. Rows may omit the clone size; those that give it use once, few, many or a size class.

>-|-|TRBJ2-7|TRBV11-2
TGTGCCAGCAGCTTAGTACAGGGATCCTCCTACGAGCAGTACTTC
CASSLVQGSSYEQYF
>-|-|TRBJ2-5|TRBV25-1
TGTGCCAGCAGTGGGGGGCCCCAAGAGACCCAGTACTTC
CASSGGPQETQYF
>-|-|TRBJ1-1|TRBV5-1
TGCGCCAGTGGGGGGGGGTTAATGAACACTGAAGCTTTCTTT
CASGGGLMNTEAFF
>-|-|TRBJ1-1|TRBV28
TGTGCCAGCAGTTTAGGACAGAGAATGAACACTGAAGCTTTCTTT
CASSLGQRMNTEAFF
>-|-|TRBJ2-7|TRBV7-9
TGTGCCAGCAGCTTAGGCCCTGAACAGACCTACGAGCAGTACTTC
CASSLGPEQTYEQYF
>-|TRBD1|TRBJ2-2|TRBV11-2
TGTGCCAGCAGCTTAGATTTTGAGGGGGCCGGCGGGGAGCTGTTTTTT
CASSLDFEGAGGELFF
>-|-|TRBJ2-5|TRBV5-1
TGCGCCAGCAGCTCCACTAGTGGCAGCGGCCAAGAGACCCAGTACTTC
CASSSTSGSGQETQYF
>-|-|TRBJ1-4|TRBV28
TGTGCCAGCAGTCCACAGGGAGCGAATGAAAAACTGTTTTTT
CASSPQGANEKLFF
>few|TRBD1|TRBJ1-3|TRBV5-6
TGTGCCAGCAGCTTGGCGGACAGGTCCTCTGGAAACACCATATATTTT
CASSLADRSSGNTIYF
>-|-|TRBJ1-1|TRBV6-5
TGTGCCAGCACCGGGTACATGCGAGTTGAAGCTTTCTTT
CASTGYMRVEAFF
>few|TRBD1|TRBJ1-2|TRBV28
TGTGCCAGCAATTTAGACAGGGTCGATGGCTACACCTTC
CASNLDRVDGYTF
>-|TRBD1|TRBJ1-2|TRBV5-6
TGTGCAAGCGGAACAGGGGGCCGTCAAGGCTACACCTTC
CASGTGGRQGYTF
>-|-|TRBJ1-2|TRBV6-5
TGTGCCAGCAGTTACGCAGGGTATGGCTACACCTTC
CASSYAGYGYTF
>once|TRBD1|TRBJ1-5|TRBV18
TGTGCCAGCTCGCCTGACAGGGGGCGTCAGCCCCAGCATTTT
CASSPDRGRQPQHF
>-|-|TRBJ1-1|TRBV4-2
TGTGCCAGCAGCCAAGTAATTGGCGGGGGGACTGGAGACACTGAAGCTTTCTTT
CASSQVIGGGTGDTEAFF
>-|TRBD1|TRBJ2-3|TRBV14
TGTGCCAGCAGCCCCGGACAGGGGGAGATTACAGATACGCAGTATTTT
CASSPGQGEITDTQYF
>-|TRBD1|TRBJ1-4|TRBV11-2
TGTGCCAGCAGCCCACAGGGGGCAAGAACTAATGAAAAACTGTTTTTT
CASSPQGARTNEKLFF
>few|-|TRBJ2-2|TRBV27
TGTGCCAGCAGTTTATCCGGTACCGGGGAGCTGTTTTTT
CASSLSGTGELFF
>-|TRBD1|TRBJ2-7|TRBV19
TGTGCCAGTAGTCCTCCTGGGACAGTTTTTTTCTACGAGCAGTACTTC
CASSPPGTVFFYEQYF
>-|TRBD1|TRBJ2-3|TRBV29-1
TGCAGCGTACGGGACAGGAGGAGCACAGATACGCAGTATTTT
CSVRDRRSTDTQYF
>-|TRBD2|TRBJ2-3|TRBV9
TGTGCCAGCAGCGTGACTAGCGCAGTCACAGATACGCAGTATTTT
CASSVTSAVTDTQYF
>-|TRBD2|TRBJ2-7|TRBV6-1
TGTGCCAGCAAGATAAGCGGGAGAGCGGGGTACGAGCAGTACTTC
CASKISGRAGYEQYF
>-|-|TRBJ1-2|TRBV4-1
TGCGCCAGCAGCCAAGATGGGGGGGCGACGGGAGGCTACACCTTC
CASSQDGGATGGYTF
>few|TRBD2|TRBJ2-3|TRBV6-1
TGTGCCAGCAGTGAAGCTCTGAGGACTAGCGGGAGCACAGATACGCAGTATTTT
CASSEALRTSGSTDTQYF
>-|TRBD2|TRBJ2-1|TRBV6-5
TGTGCCAGCAGTTCGACGGGGACTATATCCTACAATGAGCAGTTCTTC
CASSSTGTISYNEQFF
>-|TRBD1|TRBJ1-5|TRBV19
TGTGCCAGTAGGGGGGACAGGGGGCACGATCAGCCCCAGCATTTT
CASRGDRGHDQPQHF
>-|-|TRBJ2-7|TRBV19
TGTGCCAGTAGTCCTGACTATAGAGGAGAGCAGTACTTC
CASSPDYRGEQYF
>once|TRBD2|TRBJ2-7|TRBV30
TGTGCCTGGAGTGTAGGGACTAGCGGGCACCGCTCATATTACGAGCAGTACTTC
CAWSVGTSGHRSYYEQYF
>-|-|TRBJ1-5|TRBV19
TGTGCCAGTACTCGACCTACAGGCAATCAGCCCCAGCATTTT
CASTRPTGNQPQHF
>-|-|TRBJ1-1|TRBV30
TGTGCCTGGAGTGTAATGGGCCCGCAAAACACTGAAGCTTTCTTT
CAWSVMGPQNTEAFF
>-|-|TRBJ2-1|TRBV2
TGTGCCAGCAATCCCTCTAGCTCCTACAATGAGCAGTTCTTC
CASNPSSSYNEQFF
>-|-|TRBJ2-7|TRBV7-2
TGTGCCAGCAGCTTCTTTTCATCCGGGACAAACTCCTACGAGCAGTACTTC
CASSFFSSGTNSYEQYF